Reported below is one T cell receptor beta chain. Its specificity is not known. The data derive from a study of shared clonotypes between healthy human individuals. The study, taken as a whole, reports: Unshared clonotypes carried lower generation probabilities than those common to all four donors.

CD45RA+ naive and CD45RA-negative memory subsets were separated from CD4+ cells. Original data processing: There were no quality scores in the junction-only immunoSEQ sequences, so filtering differed. The table came from immunoSEQ multiplex PCR; TCRdb's copy has only in-frame clones and leaves some out. Clonal size and the V and J genes are those of that table, whereas D and trimming came from the DNA. The sample lists 2 million to 2.5 million clones, roughly 90% seen once, with 0.37% in the top ten. The CDR3 has 17 amino acids. Trimming took 1 base from V and 4 from J; bases not matched to a gene: 12. The V gene's germline CDR1 is SGHDN and CDR2 FVKESK.

The V and J genes are TRBV14 and TRBJ2-7, with 8 bases fitting TRBD1. The origin of this receptor is a man in his late teens or twenties in good health. Some clones in this sample may be carry-over from other donors' samples. The source material was naive CD4+ T cells from PBMCs. Described subset: CD45RA+ positively selected. The CDR3 sequence: CASSQVGGQGRPYEQYF. CDR3 DNA: TGTGCCAGCAGCCAAGTAGGTGGACAGGGAAGGCCATACGAGCAGTACTTC. Full variable domain (remainder filled in from reference TRBV14 and TRBJ2-7): EAGVTQFPSHSVIEKGQTVTLRCDPISGHDNLYWYRRVMGKEIKFLLHFVKESKQDESGMPNNRFLAERTGGTYSTLKVQPAELEDSGVYFCASSQVGGQGRPYEQYFGPGTRLTVT.